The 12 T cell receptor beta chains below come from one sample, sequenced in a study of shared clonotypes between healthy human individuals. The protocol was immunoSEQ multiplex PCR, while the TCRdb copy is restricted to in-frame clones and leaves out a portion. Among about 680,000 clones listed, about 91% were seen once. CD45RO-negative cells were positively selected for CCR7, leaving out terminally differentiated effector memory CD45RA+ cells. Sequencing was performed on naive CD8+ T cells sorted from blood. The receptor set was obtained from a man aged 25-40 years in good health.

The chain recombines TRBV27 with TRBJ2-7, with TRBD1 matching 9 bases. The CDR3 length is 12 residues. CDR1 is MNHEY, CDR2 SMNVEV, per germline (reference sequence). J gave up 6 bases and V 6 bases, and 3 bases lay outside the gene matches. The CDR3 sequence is CASRTGGAEQYF. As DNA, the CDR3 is TGTGCCAGCAGAACAGGGGGCGCCGAGCAGTACTTC.

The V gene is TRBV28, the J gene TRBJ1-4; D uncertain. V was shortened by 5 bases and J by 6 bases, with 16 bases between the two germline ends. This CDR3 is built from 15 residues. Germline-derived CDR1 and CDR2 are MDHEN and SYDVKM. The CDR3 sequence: CASSVPTREDEKLFF. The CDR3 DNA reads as TGTGCCAGCAGTGTTCCGACAAGGGAAGATGAAAAACTGTTTTTT.

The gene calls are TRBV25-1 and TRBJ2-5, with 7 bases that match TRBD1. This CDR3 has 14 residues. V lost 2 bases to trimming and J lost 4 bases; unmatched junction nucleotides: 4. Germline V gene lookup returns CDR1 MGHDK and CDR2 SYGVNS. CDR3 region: CASSEGQEPETQYF. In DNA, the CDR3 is TGTGCCAGCAGTGAAGGACAGGAACCAGAGACCCAGTACTTC.

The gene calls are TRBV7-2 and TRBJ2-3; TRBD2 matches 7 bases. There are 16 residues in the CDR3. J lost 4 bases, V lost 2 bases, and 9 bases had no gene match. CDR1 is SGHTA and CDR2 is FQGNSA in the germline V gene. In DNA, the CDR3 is TGTGCCAGCAGCTTATCCACGGGAGGATCGTCAGATACGCAGTATTTT. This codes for CASSLSTGGSSDTQYF.

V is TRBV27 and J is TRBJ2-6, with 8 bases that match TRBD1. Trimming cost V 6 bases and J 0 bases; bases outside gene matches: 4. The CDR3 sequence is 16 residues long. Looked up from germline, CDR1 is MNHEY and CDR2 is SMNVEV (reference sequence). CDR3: CASRDRAYSGANVLTF. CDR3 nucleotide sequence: TGTGCCAGCAGGGACAGGGCCTACTCTGGGGCCAACGTCCTGACTTTC.

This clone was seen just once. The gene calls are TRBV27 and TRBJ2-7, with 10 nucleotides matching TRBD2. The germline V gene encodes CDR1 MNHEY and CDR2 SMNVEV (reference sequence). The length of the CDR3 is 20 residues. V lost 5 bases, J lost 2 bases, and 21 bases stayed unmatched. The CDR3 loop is CASSQARRAGGPPGTYEQYF. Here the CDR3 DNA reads TGTGCCAGCAGTCAGGCCCGCCGAGCGGGAGGGCCCCCCGGCACCTACGAGCAGTACTTC.

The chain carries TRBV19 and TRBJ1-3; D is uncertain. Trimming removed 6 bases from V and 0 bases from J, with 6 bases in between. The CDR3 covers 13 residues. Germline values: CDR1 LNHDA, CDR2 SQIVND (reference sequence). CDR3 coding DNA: TGTGCCAGTAGCCAGTACTCTGGAAACACCATATATTTT. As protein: CASSQYSGNTIYF.

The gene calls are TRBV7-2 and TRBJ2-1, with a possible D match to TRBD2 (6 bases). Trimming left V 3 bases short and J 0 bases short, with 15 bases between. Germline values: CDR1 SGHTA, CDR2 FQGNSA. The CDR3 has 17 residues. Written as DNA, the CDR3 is TGTGCCAGCAGCTTTCCACCGGGGGTAAGCTCCTACAATGAGCAGTTCTTC. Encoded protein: CASSFPPGVSSYNEQFF.

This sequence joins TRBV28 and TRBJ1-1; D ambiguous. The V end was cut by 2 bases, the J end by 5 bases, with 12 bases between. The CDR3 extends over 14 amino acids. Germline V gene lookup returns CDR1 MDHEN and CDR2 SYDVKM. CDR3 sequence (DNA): TGTGCCAGCAGTTTACGGGGTGGGCGGACTGAAGCTTTCTTT. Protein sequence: CASSLRGGRTEAFF.

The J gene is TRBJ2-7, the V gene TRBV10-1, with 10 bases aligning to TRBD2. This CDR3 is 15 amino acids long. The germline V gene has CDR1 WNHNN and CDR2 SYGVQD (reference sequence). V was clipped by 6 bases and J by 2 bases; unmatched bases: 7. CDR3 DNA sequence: TGCGCCAGCAGAGCCATAGCGGGAGGACCCTACGAGCAGTACTTC. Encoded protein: CASRAIAGGPYEQYF.

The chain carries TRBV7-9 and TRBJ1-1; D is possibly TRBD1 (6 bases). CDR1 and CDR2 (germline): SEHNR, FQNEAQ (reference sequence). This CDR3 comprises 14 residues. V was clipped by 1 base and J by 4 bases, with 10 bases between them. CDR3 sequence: CASSLERGVTEAFF. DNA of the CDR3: TGTGCCAGCAGCTTAGAGAGGGGGGTCACTGAAGCTTTCTTT.

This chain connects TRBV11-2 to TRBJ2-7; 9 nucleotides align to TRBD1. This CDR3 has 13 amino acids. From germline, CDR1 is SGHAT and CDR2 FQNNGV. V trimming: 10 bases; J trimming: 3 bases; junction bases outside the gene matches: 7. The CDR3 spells CATKGQGHYEQYF. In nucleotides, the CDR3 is TGTGCCACAAAGGGACAGGGCCACTACGAGCAGTACTTC.